Listed below are T cell receptor beta chains from one sample, sequenced in a study of blood T cell repertoires in COVID-19. Using immunoSEQ multiplex PCR, the repertoire was profiled, and TCRdb retains in-frame clones only, with some absent. This table has a few hundred thousand clones, approximately 80% appearing once. Sequenced input: PBMCs or T cells enriched from blood (not recorded which). These receptors were collected from a woman aged 40 to 50 with acute COVID-19. The CDR3 runs from the conserved cysteine through the conserved F or W. Each record gives: V gene, D gene, clone size, J gene, CDR3 protein, CDR3 DNA. The D gene is left open where the match is weak. The size field is filled for only some rows; it gives once, few, many or a size class.

v_gene: TRBV5-1
d_gene: TRBD2
abundance: -
j_gene: TRBJ2-1
CDR3aa: CASRSEAGVGYNEQFF
CDR3nt: TGCGCCAGCAGATCGGAAGCGGGAGTAGGGTACAATGAGCAGTTCTTC

v_gene: TRBV12-3/TRBV12-4
d_gene: TRBD1
abundance: once
j_gene: TRBJ1-5
CDR3aa: CASRGGPTAQHF
CDR3nt: TGTGCCAGCAGAGGGGGCCCAACGGCCCAGCATTTT

v_gene: TRBV6-1
d_gene: -
abundance: few
j_gene: TRBJ1-2
CDR3aa: CASSEARGGRGYTF
CDR3nt: TGTGCCAGCAGTGAAGCGCGCGGGGGGCGCGGCTACACCTTC

v_gene: TRBV7-7
d_gene: -
abundance: -
j_gene: TRBJ2-3
CDR3aa: CASSRQPGMDTQYF
CDR3nt: TGTGCTAGCAGTCGCCAACCGGGGATGGATACGCAGTATTTT

v_gene: TRBV6-5
d_gene: TRBD2
abundance: -
j_gene: TRBJ2-3
CDR3aa: CASREASGTDTQYF
CDR3nt: TGTGCCAGCAGGGAGGCTAGCGGAACCGATACGCAGTATTTT

v_gene: TRBV4-2
d_gene: TRBD1
abundance: -
j_gene: TRBJ2-3
CDR3aa: CASSQEGSQGGTDTQYF
CDR3nt: TGTGCCAGCAGCCAAGAAGGGTCACAGGGGGGCACAGATACGCAGTATTTT

v_gene: TRBV19
d_gene: -
abundance: -
j_gene: TRBJ1-4
CDR3aa: CASSIDTLGKLFF
CDR3nt: TGTGCCAGTAGTATAGACACCCTCGGTAAACTGTTTTTT

v_gene: TRBV18
d_gene: TRBD2
abundance: -
j_gene: TRBJ2-5
CDR3aa: CASSPRLAGGQETQYF
CDR3nt: TGTGCCAGCTCACCAAGACTAGCGGGGGGACAAGAGACCCAGTACTTC

v_gene: TRBV19
d_gene: -
abundance: -
j_gene: TRBJ1-2
CDR3aa: CASSDSYYGYTF
CDR3nt: TGTGCCAGTAGTGACAGCTACTATGGCTACACCTTC

v_gene: TRBV24-1
d_gene: -
abundance: -
j_gene: TRBJ2-3
CDR3aa: CATSVARGADTQYF
CDR3nt: TGTGCCACCAGTGTTGCCAGGGGTGCAGATACGCAGTATTTT

v_gene: TRBV7-6
d_gene: -
abundance: -
j_gene: TRBJ1-1
CDR3aa: CASSPGTEAFF
CDR3nt: TGTGCCAGCAGCCCGGGAACTGAAGCTTTCTTT

v_gene: TRBV27
d_gene: TRBD1
abundance: few
j_gene: TRBJ1-1
CDR3aa: CASSLRPGQGNTEAFF
CDR3nt: TGTGCCAGCAGTTTACGCCCCGGACAGGGGAACACTGAAGCTTTCTTT

v_gene: TRBV5-4
d_gene: TRBD1
abundance: once
j_gene: TRBJ2-7
CDR3aa: CASSWDREGEQYF
CDR3nt: TGTGCCAGCAGCTGGGACAGGGAAGGCGAGCAGTACTTC

v_gene: TRBV19
d_gene: TRBD1
abundance: few
j_gene: TRBJ1-1
CDR3aa: CASTIKGAYTEAFF
CDR3nt: TGTGCCAGTACTATAAAGGGGGCGTACACTGAAGCTTTCTTT

v_gene: TRBV7-2
d_gene: TRBD1
abundance: once
j_gene: TRBJ2-7
CDR3aa: CASSHRDRYEQYF
CDR3nt: TGTGCCAGCAGTCACCGGGACAGATACGAGCAGTACTTC

v_gene: TRBV7-8
d_gene: TRBD1
abundance: -
j_gene: TRBJ2-7
CDR3aa: CASSFRQGNPYEQYF
CDR3nt: TGTGCCAGCAGCTTCCGACAGGGGAACCCCTACGAGCAGTACTTC

v_gene: TRBV29-1
d_gene: -
abundance: -
j_gene: TRBJ2-7
CDR3aa: CSVEGDSLYEQYF
CDR3nt: TGCAGCGTTGAAGGGGACTCCCTCTACGAGCAGTACTTC

v_gene: TRBV3-1/TRBV3-2
d_gene: TRBD2
abundance: few
j_gene: TRBJ2-1
CDR3aa: CASSQHIPGLAGSSYNEQFF
CDR3nt: TGTGCCAGCAGCCAACACATTCCGGGACTAGCGGGGAGCTCCTACAATGAGCAGTTCTTC

v_gene: TRBV10-3
d_gene: -
abundance: -
j_gene: TRBJ1-6
CDR3aa: CAIRSSESSYNSPLHF
CDR3nt: TGTGCCATCAGGTCGTCCGAGAGCTCCTATAATTCACCCCTCCACTTT

v_gene: TRBV10-3
d_gene: -
abundance: -
j_gene: TRBJ2-4
CDR3aa: CAISTPRGEENIQYF
CDR3nt: TGTGCCATCTCCACCCCCCGTGGGGAGGAAAACATTCAGTACTTC

v_gene: TRBV29-1
d_gene: -
abundance: -
j_gene: TRBJ1-1
CDR3aa: CSSDRLGAFF
CDR3nt: TGCAGCTCTGACAGGCTCGGGGCTTTCTTT

v_gene: TRBV4-3
d_gene: -
abundance: -
j_gene: TRBJ2-1
CDR3aa: CASSQAPQGDHEQFF
CDR3nt: TGCGCCAGCAGCCAAGCCCCACAGGGCGATCATGAGCAGTTCTTC

v_gene: TRBV19
d_gene: -
abundance: -
j_gene: TRBJ2-3
CDR3aa: CASSIIGGGTNTDTQYF
CDR3nt: TGTGCCAGTAGTATAATCGGTGGGGGCACGAACACAGATACGCAGTATTTT

v_gene: TRBV25-1
d_gene: -
abundance: -
j_gene: TRBJ1-1
CDR3aa: CASSRAAPKSEAFF
CDR3nt: TGTGCCAGCAGCAGGGCCGCACCGAAATCTGAAGCTTTCTTT

v_gene: TRBV10-3
d_gene: TRBD1
abundance: -
j_gene: TRBJ1-6
CDR3aa: CAIRDDRGDSPLHF
CDR3nt: TGTGCCATCAGAGACGACAGGGGAGATTCACCCCTCCACTTT

v_gene: TRBV5-4
d_gene: TRBD2
abundance: few
j_gene: TRBJ2-5
CDR3aa: CASSLRLAGGQSGTQYF
CDR3nt: TGTGCCAGCAGCTTACGACTAGCGGGGGGACAATCGGGGACCCAGTACTTC

v_gene: TRBV9
d_gene: TRBD2
abundance: -
j_gene: TRBJ2-7
CDR3aa: CASSAGLDLYEQYF
CDR3nt: TGTGCCAGCAGCGCGGGACTAGACCTCTACGAGCAGTACTTC

v_gene: TRBV15
d_gene: TRBD1
abundance: -
j_gene: TRBJ1-2
CDR3aa: CATSSQYRDSTNYGYTF
CDR3nt: TGTGCCACCAGCAGTCAATACCGGGACAGCACTAACTATGGCTACACCTTC

v_gene: TRBV18
d_gene: TRBD1
abundance: few
j_gene: TRBJ1-4
CDR3aa: CASSPRNDRGNEKLFF
CDR3nt: TGTGCCAGCTCACCACGCAACGACAGGGGGAATGAAAAACTGTTTTTT

v_gene: TRBV5-1
d_gene: TRBD2
abundance: few
j_gene: TRBJ2-1
CDR3aa: CASSLGSGGAFDEQFF
CDR3nt: TGCGCCAGCAGCTTGGGTAGCGGGGGGGCGTTCGATGAGCAGTTCTTC

v_gene: TRBV6-1
d_gene: -
abundance: -
j_gene: TRBJ2-3
CDR3aa: CASSERRRTSTDTQYF
CDR3nt: TGTGCCAGCAGTGAACGCCGACGGACTAGCACAGATACGCAGTATTTT

v_gene: TRBV29-1
d_gene: -
abundance: few
j_gene: TRBJ1-1
CDR3aa: CSGLTPGITEAFF
CDR3nt: TGCAGCGGGCTCACCCCGGGGATCACTGAAGCTTTCTTT

v_gene: TRBV4-2
d_gene: TRBD2
abundance: -
j_gene: TRBJ2-3
CDR3aa: CASQSGLAGGRAHDTQYF
CDR3nt: TGTGCCAGCCAATCCGGGCTAGCGGGAGGCCGTGCCCATGATACGCAGTATTTT

v_gene: TRBV27
d_gene: TRBD2
abundance: -
j_gene: TRBJ2-3
CDR3aa: CASSLWAGGLRDTQYF
CDR3nt: TGTGCCAGCAGTTTATGGGCGGGGGGGCTGAGAGATACGCAGTATTTT

v_gene: TRBV7-3
d_gene: -
abundance: -
j_gene: TRBJ1-1
CDR3aa: CASSNSGNTEAFF
CDR3nt: TGTGCCAGCAGCAATAGCGGGAACACTGAAGCTTTCTTT

v_gene: TRBV7-9
d_gene: TRBD1
abundance: -
j_gene: TRBJ2-5
CDR3aa: CASRNGQGKETQYF
CDR3nt: TGTGCCAGCAGAAATGGACAGGGGAAAGAGACCCAGTACTTC

v_gene: TRBV6-1
d_gene: -
abundance: -
j_gene: TRBJ1-1
CDR3aa: CASSELRGNTEAFF
CDR3nt: TGTGCCAGCAGTGAACTTCGGGGGAACACTGAAGCTTTCTTT

v_gene: TRBV9
d_gene: TRBD2
abundance: once
j_gene: TRBJ2-2
CDR3aa: CASSVGGRGTGELFF
CDR3nt: TGTGCCAGCAGCGTCGGCGGGAGAGGGACCGGGGAGCTGTTTTTT

v_gene: TRBV20-1
d_gene: TRBD1
abundance: -
j_gene: TRBJ2-7
CDR3aa: CSASWNRGAYEQYF
CDR3nt: TGCAGTGCTAGTTGGAACAGGGGAGCCTACGAGCAGTACTTC

v_gene: TRBV10-3
d_gene: -
abundance: -
j_gene: TRBJ1-5
CDR3aa: CAISEASQPQHF
CDR3nt: TGTGCCATCAGTGAGGCCAGTCAGCCCCAGCATTTT

v_gene: TRBV5-1
d_gene: -
abundance: once
j_gene: TRBJ2-7
CDR3aa: CASSSPGREQYF
CDR3nt: TGCGCCAGCAGCTCCCCAGGGAGGGAGCAGTACTTC

v_gene: TRBV19
d_gene: TRBD1
abundance: -
j_gene: TRBJ2-1
CDR3aa: CASSGPGQGLNEQFF
CDR3nt: TGTGCCAGTAGTGGCCCGGGACAGGGCTTGAATGAGCAGTTCTTC

v_gene: TRBV20-1
d_gene: -
abundance: -
j_gene: TRBJ2-5
CDR3aa: CSATRLETQYF
CDR3nt: TGCAGTGCTACGAGATTGGAGACCCAGTACTTC

v_gene: TRBV3-1/TRBV3-2
d_gene: TRBD2
abundance: -
j_gene: TRBJ2-5
CDR3aa: CASSQPRGTSGQRQETQYF
CDR3nt: TGTGCCAGCAGCCAGCCACGGGGGACTAGCGGACAACGCCAAGAGACCCAGTACTTC

v_gene: TRBV19
d_gene: -
abundance: -
j_gene: TRBJ2-3
CDR3aa: CASSISGTDTQYF
CDR3nt: TGTGCCAGTAGTATTAGCGGCACAGATACGCAGTATTTT

v_gene: TRBV4-1
d_gene: -
abundance: -
j_gene: TRBJ2-7
CDR3aa: CASSQDRVSNSGQYF
CDR3nt: TGCGCCAGCAGCCAAGACCGGGTCTCGAACTCTGGGCAGTACTTC

v_gene: TRBV7-6
d_gene: -
abundance: -
j_gene: TRBJ1-5
CDR3aa: CASSLVAGSNQPQHF
CDR3nt: TGTGCCAGCAGCTTAGTGGCAGGGTCCAATCAGCCCCAGCATTTT

v_gene: TRBV2
d_gene: -
abundance: -
j_gene: TRBJ1-2
CDR3aa: CASSVTGNGYTF
CDR3nt: TGTGCCAGCAGTGTAACAGGGAACGGCTACACCTTC

v_gene: TRBV2
d_gene: TRBD2
abundance: once
j_gene: TRBJ2-3
CDR3aa: CASRVAGNTDTQYF
CDR3nt: TGTGCCAGCCGAGTAGCGGGGAACACAGATACGCAGTATTTT

v_gene: TRBV10-3
d_gene: TRBD2
abundance: -
j_gene: TRBJ2-7
CDR3aa: CAIRPGTSADEQYF
CDR3nt: TGTGCCATCAGACCCGGGACTAGCGCCGACGAGCAGTACTTC

v_gene: TRBV6-1
d_gene: -
abundance: few
j_gene: TRBJ1-5
CDR3aa: CASSDRDNQPQHF
CDR3nt: TGTGCCAGCAGTGACAGGGACAATCAGCCCCAGCATTTT

v_gene: TRBV7-2
d_gene: TRBD2
abundance: few
j_gene: TRBJ2-7
CDR3aa: CASSLVGGINEQYF
CDR3nt: TGTGCCAGCAGCTTAGTGGGGGGGATCAACGAGCAGTACTTC

v_gene: TRBV6-5
d_gene: -
abundance: -
j_gene: TRBJ2-3
CDR3aa: CASSYAGLRTTDTQYF
CDR3nt: TGTGCCAGCAGTTATGCAGGGTTAAGGACCACAGATACGCAGTATTTT

v_gene: TRBV7-6
d_gene: TRBD2
abundance: -
j_gene: TRBJ2-7
CDR3aa: CASSSRGGPSSYEQYF
CDR3nt: TGTGCCAGCAGCTCCCGGGGAGGGCCGAGCTCCTACGAGCAGTACTTC

v_gene: TRBV28
d_gene: -
abundance: once
j_gene: TRBJ2-1
CDR3aa: CASSFADSYNEQFF
CDR3nt: TGTGCCAGCAGTTTCGCAGACTCCTACAATGAGCAGTTCTTC

v_gene: TRBV28
d_gene: TRBD1
abundance: -
j_gene: TRBJ2-7
CDR3aa: CASSPTQGAYEQYF
CDR3nt: TGTGCCAGCAGTCCCACACAGGGGGCGTACGAGCAGTACTTC

v_gene: TRBV4-2
d_gene: TRBD1
abundance: -
j_gene: TRBJ1-3
CDR3aa: CASSQMWDSLRTGGNTIYF
CDR3nt: TGTGCCAGCAGCCAGATGTGGGACAGCCTGAGAACGGGGGGAAACACCATATATTTT